A selection of T cell receptor beta chains follows, all from one sample in a study of blood T cells in healthy people across ages. MiXCR, run by TCRdb on the 5' RACE reads, gives a single entry per CDR3 protein. The table has 550,000 to 750,000 distinct CDR3 sequences, more than 20% seen once. Input material: blood. Source of these receptors: a man in his 70s in good health. Each CDR3 is given with its conserved first and last residue. The D gene is left open where the match is weak. A clone size is listed for some rows: how often the clone was seen (once, few, many), or a class if it is expanded.

>TRBD2|TRBV7-8|TRBJ2-5|once|14
CASRRRGVQETQYF
TGTGCCAGCAGGCGGCGGGGGGTCCAAGAGACCCAGTACTTC
>NA|TRBV2|TRBJ2-5|many|12
CASREFEETQYF
TGTGCCAGCAGAGAGTTCGAGGAGACCCAGTACTTC
>NA|TRBV24-1|TRBJ2-2|few|15
CATSDGVADTGELFF
TGTGCCACCAGTGATGGGGTAGCGGACACCGGGGAGCTGTTTTTT
>NA|TRBV10-3|TRBJ2-5|NA|14
CAISEPGRGETQYF
TGTGCCATCAGTGAGCCCGGCAGGGGAGAGACCCAGTACTTC
>NA|TRBV28|TRBJ2-7|NA|13
CASMSRPSYEQYF
TGTGCCAGCATGTCGCGTCCATCCTACGAGCAGTACTTC
>NA|TRBV6-1|TRBJ1-4|NA|14
CASSEVRANEKLFF
TGTGCCAGCAGTGAAGTCCGTGCTAATGAAAAACTGTTTTTT
>NA|TRBV20-1|TRBJ2-5|NA|12
CSASKSGETQYF
TGCAGTGCTAGTAAATCGGGGGAGACCCAGTACTTC
>NA|TRBV29-1|TRBJ2-5|many|12
CSTRVLQETQYF
TGCAGCACTAGGGTGTTGCAAGAGACCCAGTACTTC
>NA|TRBV28|TRBJ2-7|NA|16
CASSSPRTASSYEQYF
TGTGCCAGCAGTAGCCCCCGGACGGCGAGCTCCTACGAGCAGTACTTC
>NA|TRBV20-1|TRBJ2-3|few|14
CSARGFSGTDTQYF
TGCAGTGCTAGAGGTTTTAGCGGCACAGATACGCAGTATTTT
>NA|TRBV5-1|TRBJ2-5|NA|16
CASSLAMTGSEGTQYF
TGCGCCAGCAGCTTGGCCATGACAGGTTCAGAAGGGACCCAGTACTTC
>NA|TRBV7-9|TRBJ2-2|many|16
CASSLDTERNTGELFF
TGTGCCAGCAGCTTAGACACCGAGCGGAACACCGGGGAGCTGTTTTTT
>NA|TRBV20-1|TRBJ2-7|NA|12
CSATGQIYEQYF
TGCAGTGCTACAGGACAAATCTACGAGCAGTACTTC
>TRBD1|TRBV4-3|TRBJ1-2|NA|16
CASSPYTGDFNYGYTF
TGCGCCAGCAGCCCCTACACAGGGGACTTCAACTATGGCTACACCTTC
>NA|TRBV7-2|TRBJ1-2|NA|14
CASSPREILSGYTF
TGTGCCAGCAGTCCCAGGGAGATCCTGTCTGGCTACACCTTC
>TRBD1|TRBV2|TRBJ2-7|NA|14
CASSPTDRGYEQYF
TGTGCCAGCAGCCCTACGGACAGGGGCTACGAGCAGTACTTC
>NA|TRBV9|TRBJ1-5|few|14
CASSPTGRNQPQHF
TGTGCCAGCAGCCCTACAGGGCGCAATCAGCCCCAGCATTTT
>TRBD2|TRBV29-1|TRBJ2-1|many|17
CSVDSGSGRARYNEQFF
TGCAGCGTTGATAGTGGTAGCGGGAGGGCAAGGTACAATGAGCAGTTCTTC
>TRBD1|TRBV20-1|TRBJ1-1|NA|15
CSARKGQGMSTEAFF
TGCAGTGCTAGGAAAGGACAGGGGATGAGTACTGAAGCTTTCTTT
>TRBD2|TRBV5-1|TRBJ2-3|few|14
CASSGAGLTDTQYF
TGCGCCAGCAGCGGAGCGGGACTTACAGATACGCAGTATTTT
>TRBD2|TRBV20-1|TRBJ2-7|few|14
CSAPAGLAAYEQYF
TGCAGTGCTCCCGCTGGACTAGCGGCCTACGAGCAGTACTTC
>TRBD2|TRBV7-8|TRBJ2-3|few|15
CASSRLAELTDTQYF
TGTGCCAGCAGCCGACTAGCGGAGCTCACAGATACGCAGTATTTT
>NA|TRBV7-8|TRBJ1-6|NA|13
CASSNGDNSPLHF
TGTGCCAGCAGCAATGGGGATAATTCACCCCTCCACTTT
>NA|TRBV29-1|TRBJ2-1|few|14
CSATVGSSYNEQFF
TGCAGCGCCACCGTTGGGAGCTCCTACAATGAGCAGTTCTTC
>NA|TRBV18|TRBJ2-7|NA|13
CASSPPTSYEQYF
TGTGCCAGCTCACCACCGACTAGTTACGAGCAGTACTTC
>TRBD2|TRBV6-5|TRBJ2-7|few|15
CASSYLTSGSYEQYF
TGTGCCAGCAGTTACCTCACTAGCGGGAGTTATGAGCAGTACTTC
>TRBD1|TRBV20-1|TRBJ2-4|NA|13
CSARDPTGRIQYF
TGCAGTGCTAGAGATCCGACAGGGCGTATTCAGTACTTC
>NA|TRBV29-1|TRBJ2-1|NA|16
CSVEGRGLSSYNEQFF
TGCAGCGTTGAAGGGCGGGGACTGAGCTCCTACAATGAGCAGTTCTTC
>NA|TRBV5-6|TRBJ1-6|NA|15
CASSLTNSYNSPLHF
TGTGCCAGCAGCCTGACAAACTCCTATAATTCACCCCTCCACTTT